This is a list of T cell receptor beta chains from one sample in a study of cytomegalovirus exposure and HLA in healthy donors. Produced via immunoSEQ multiplex PCR; TCRdb's table is partial and in-frame only. The table lists about 150,000 clones, roughly 83% of them singletons. Sequencing was performed on PBMCs. The receptor set was obtained from a man aged 25-40 years in good health and CMV-seropositive. The CDR3 runs from the conserved cysteine through the conserved F or W. D genes are given only for firm matches. Only part of the rows carry a size: once, few, many, or a class if the clone is expanded.

clone_size,j_call,d_call,v_call,cdr3_aa,cdr3_nt
.,TRBJ2-1,.,TRBV20-1,CSARLAPEQFF,TGCAGTGCTAGGCTAGCTCCTGAGCAGTTCTTC
.,TRBJ1-1,.,TRBV5-6,CASSSGEQIPLEAFF,TGTGCCAGCAGTTCAGGGGAACAGATTCCACTTGAAGCTTTCTTT
.,TRBJ1-3,.,TRBV30,CAWSRAGNTIYF,TGTGCCTGGAGTCGGGCTGGAAACACCATATATTTT
.,TRBJ1-1,.,TRBV6-5,CASSYSSQREAFF,TGTGCCAGCAGTTACTCGAGCCAGCGGGAAGCTTTCTTT
.,TRBJ2-6,.,TRBV27,CASSTTSGSGANVLTF,TGTGCCAGCAGTACCACCTCGGGGTCCGGGGCCAACGTCCTGACTTTC
.,TRBJ1-1,.,TRBV7-3,CASSPHAGNTEAFF,TGTGCCAGCAGCCCTCACGCAGGGAACACTGAAGCTTTCTTT
.,TRBJ2-1,.,TRBV4-1,CASSLFAGAIYNEQFF,TGCGCCAGCAGCCTCTTTGCGGGGGCCATCTACAATGAGCAGTTCTTC
.,TRBJ1-2,.,TRBV11-2,CASSSQRANYGYTF,TGTGCCAGCAGCTCCCAGAGGGCTAACTATGGCTACACCTTC
.,TRBJ2-5,TRBD1,TRBV2,CASRTRQGASETQYF,TGTGCCAGCAGGACCCGGCAGGGGGCCTCAGAGACCCAGTACTTC
.,TRBJ2-7,TRBD2,TRBV28,CASSRLGSGSSEQYF,TGTGCCAGCAGCCGGCTGGGTAGCGGGAGTAGCGAGCAGTACTTC
.,TRBJ2-3,TRBD2,TRBV28,CASSRLAGVSDTQYF,TGTGCCAGCAGTCGACTAGCGGGAGTTTCAGATACGCAGTATTTT
.,TRBJ2-3,.,TRBV7-3,CASSLTGGIGDTQYF,TGTGCCAGCAGCTTAACGGGTGGCATCGGGGATACGCAGTATTTT
.,TRBJ2-3,.,TRBV10-1,CASGSGLITDTQYF,TGCGCCTCGGGGAGCGGGTTAATCACAGATACGCAGTATTTT
.,TRBJ1-2,TRBD1,TRBV10-3,CAIRSTGGRLHYGYTF,TGTGCCATCAGATCGACAGGGGGCAGGCTCCACTATGGCTACACCTTC
few,TRBJ2-1,TRBD2,TRBV19,CATRLAGTNEQFF,TGTGCCACCAGACTAGCGGGGACAAATGAGCAGTTCTTC
once,TRBJ1-1,.,TRBV28,CASSIEGSRAEAFF,TGTGCCAGCAGCATCGAGGGCTCAAGGGCTGAAGCTTTCTTT
once,TRBJ1-2,TRBD1,TRBV28,CASRTGQFDYTF,TGTGCCAGCAGAACGGGACAGTTCGACTACACCTTC
.,TRBJ2-1,TRBD1,TRBV18,CASSPRTGAGEQFF,TGTGCCAGCTCACCACGGACAGGGGCGGGCGAGCAGTTCTTC
.,TRBJ1-6,.,TRBV5-6,CASSLVIGAGTSYNSPLHF,TGTGCCAGCAGCTTGGTTATAGGGGCCGGGACATCTTATAATTCACCCCTCCACTTT
.,TRBJ2-5,TRBD1,TRBV2,CASSETGAGGVETQYF,TGTGCCAGCAGTGAAACGGGGGCAGGGGGCGTAGAGACCCAGTACTTC
.,TRBJ1-1,.,TRBV5-1,CASSSGGLVNTEAFF,TGCGCCAGCAGCTCGGGTGGGTTGGTTAACACTGAAGCTTTCTTT
few,TRBJ2-1,.,TRBV6-5,CASSDSGKQFF,TGTGCCAGCAGTGATAGCGGAAAGCAGTTCTTC
.,TRBJ2-5,TRBD1,TRBV5-6,CASTETGTEETQYF,TGTGCCAGCACCGAGACCGGGACAGAAGAGACCCAGTACTTC
.,TRBJ2-3,.,TRBV5-4,CASSLGAGTASTDTQYF,TGTGCCAGCAGCTTGGGCGCGGGGACAGCTAGCACAGATACGCAGTATTTT
.,TRBJ1-5,TRBD1,TRBV4-1,CASSPGQGLNQPQHF,TGCGCCAGCAGCCCTGGACAGGGTCTCAATCAGCCCCAGCATTTT
.,TRBJ1-6,.,TRBV4-2,CASSQDPVSNSPLHF,TGTGCCAGCAGCCAAGATCCAGTCAGTAATTCACCCCTCCACTTT
many,TRBJ1-4,TRBD1,TRBV30,CAGGQGSSNEKLFF,TGTGCCGGGGGACAGGGCAGTTCAAATGAAAAACTGTTTTTT
.,TRBJ2-7,TRBD2,TRBV6-5,CASSFSGGFGEQYF,TGTGCCAGCAGCTTTAGCGGGGGATTTGGCGAGCAGTACTTC
.,TRBJ2-1,TRBD2,TRBV2,CASRASGSYNEQFF,TGTGCCAGCAGAGCTAGCGGCTCCTACAATGAGCAGTTCTTC
.,TRBJ2-7,TRBD1,TRBV11-3,CASSLEGTGYEQYF,TGTGCCAGCAGCTTAGAGGGGACAGGGTACGAGCAGTACTTC
.,TRBJ1-1,.,TRBV14,CASSPRGGSTEAFF,TGTGCCAGCAGCCCGCGGGGGGGTAGCACTGAAGCTTTCTTT
.,TRBJ1-1,.,TRBV5-1,CASRGDGGMNTEAFF,TGCGCCAGCAGGGGCGACGGGGGGATGAACACTGAAGCTTTCTTT
.,TRBJ2-3,.,TRBV10-3,CAILSGTDTQYF,TGTGCCATTCTTAGCGGCACAGATACGCAGTATTTT
.,TRBJ2-3,TRBD2,TRBV7-2,CASSLTGAGGAPDTQYF,TGTGCCAGCAGCTTAACCGGGGCGGGAGGGGCCCCAGATACGCAGTATTTT
.,TRBJ2-5,.,TRBV6-5,CASSYYHRAQETQYF,TGTGCCAGCAGTTACTACCACAGGGCTCAAGAGACCCAGTACTTC
.,TRBJ2-1,.,TRBV28,CASSLLGSGGYNEQFF,TGTGCCAGCAGTTTATTGGGTAGCGGAGGATACAATGAGCAGTTCTTC
.,TRBJ2-1,.,TRBV5-1,CASSLEAASSYNEQFF,TGCGCCAGCAGCTTGGAGGCGGCTAGCTCCTACAATGAGCAGTTCTTC
.,TRBJ1-3,TRBD1,TRBV7-9,CASSSTGGYGNTIYF,TGTGCCAGCAGCTCGACAGGGGGCTATGGAAACACCATATATTTT
once,TRBJ2-7,TRBD1,TRBV2,CASSGDRGLKEQYF,TGTGCCAGCAGTGGGGACAGGGGGCTAAAAGAGCAGTACTTC